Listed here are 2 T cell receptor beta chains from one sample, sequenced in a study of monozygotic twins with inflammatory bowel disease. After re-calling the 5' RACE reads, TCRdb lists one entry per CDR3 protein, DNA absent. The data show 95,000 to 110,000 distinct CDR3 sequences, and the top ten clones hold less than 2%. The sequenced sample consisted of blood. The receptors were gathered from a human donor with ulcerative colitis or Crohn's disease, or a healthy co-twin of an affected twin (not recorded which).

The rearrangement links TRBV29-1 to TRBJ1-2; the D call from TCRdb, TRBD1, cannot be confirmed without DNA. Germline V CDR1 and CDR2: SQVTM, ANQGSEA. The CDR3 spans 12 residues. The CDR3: CSVEGDNYGYTF.

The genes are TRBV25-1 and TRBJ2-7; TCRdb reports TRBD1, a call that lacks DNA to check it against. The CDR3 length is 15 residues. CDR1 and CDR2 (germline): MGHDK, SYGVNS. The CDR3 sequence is CASSATTQPAPEQYF.